These 27 T cell receptor beta chains were sequenced from one sample in a study of Tregs in tolerant kidney transplant recipients. Some clones are missing from TCRdb's copy, which holds only in-frame ones; the method was immunoSEQ multiplex PCR. The sample holds roughly 48,000 clones. The sample consisted of CD4+ T cells from blood, taken before the transplant. These TCRs come from a human donor who received a combined kidney and bone marrow transplant.

Incomplete CDR3 DNA: TGCAGTGCTAGTTTGGGACAGGGGATCAGCTATGGC. Residues: CSASLGQGISYG. The entire CDR3 sequence reads CSASLGQGISYGYTF. This rearrangement joins TRBV20-1 to TRBJ1-2; 10 bases fit TRBD1. The read halts 3 residues ahead of the CDR3 end, with the missing end drawn from the germline J gene. CDR1 is DFQATT and CDR2 is SNEGSKA in the germline V gene (reference sequence). There are 15 residues in the CDR3. J gave up 4 bases and V 3 bases, and 8 bases lay outside the gene matches.

A note on this clone: The CDR3 end lies 3 residues beyond the end of the read and is filled in from the germline J gene. The chain couples TRBV7-3 to TRBJ1-2; no definite D call. Germline CDR1 SGHTA, CDR2 FQGTGA. This CDR3 has 13 amino acids. Trimming took 5 bases from V and 2 from J, leaving 9 bases between them. The sequenced part of the CDR3 DNA is TGTGCCAGCAGCCAAGGGCTAAACTATGGC. This codes for CASSQGLNYG. The entire CDR3 is CASSQGLNYGYTF.

About this clone: The CDR3 end is not reached by the read, which stops 3 residues before it; the germline J gene fills it in. The chain employs TRBV10-3 and TRBJ1-2, with no clear D. The germline V gene has CDR1 ENHRY and CDR2 SYGVKD. The ends were cut back, 6 bases at V and 1 base at J, with 15 bases in the middle. The length of the CDR3 is 15 residues. CDR3 sequence reads: CAISTARHLNYGYTF. CDR3 bases read: TGTGCCATCAGCACCGCTAGGCATCTTAACTATGGC.

Points on this clone: Coverage ceases 3 residues before the CDR3 finishes, and the germline J gene fills in the end. The V and J genes are TRBV5-1 and TRBJ2-7; 11 bases agree with TRBD2. This CDR3 has 15 amino acids. The V gene's germline CDR1 is SGHRS and CDR2 YFSETQ. The V gene end was trimmed by 7 bases and the J gene end by 2 bases; junction bases not matched to a gene: 8. The part of the CDR3 DNA that was read is TGCGCCAGCCAGGCCGGGACTAGCGGCACCTACGAG. Translation gives CASQAGTSGTYE. In full, the CDR3 reads CASQAGTSGTYEQYF.

On this clone: The sequenced fragment ends 3 residues before the CDR3 boundary, so the rest is inferred from the germline J gene. The gene calls are TRBV18 and TRBJ1-6; 7 bases match TRBD1. The CDR3 is made up of 15 amino acids. Germline V CDR1 and CDR2: KGHSH, LQKENI. V lost 3 bases to trimming and J lost 5 bases; unmatched junction nucleotides: 4. The CDR3 loop reads CASSPGQLNNSPLHF. CDR3 bases read: TGTGCCAGCTCACCGGGACAGCTTAATAATTCACCC.

CDR3 DNA (partial): TGCAGTGCTAGAGGACTAGCGGGACCCCTTATCGAG. Protein sequence: CSARGLAGPLIE. The CDR3 as a whole reads CSARGLAGPLIEQYF. This rearrangement joins TRBV20-1 to TRBJ2-7, with 11 bases aligning to TRBD2. The CDR3 end lies 3 residues beyond the end of the read and is filled in from the germline J gene. The germline gives CDR1 DFQATT, CDR2 SNEGSKA (reference sequence). The length of the CDR3 is 15 residues. V shed 1 base, J shed 6 bases, and the junction held 8 bases outside the gene matches.

As to this clone: With the read ending 3 residues before the CDR3 end, the germline J gene is used to fill in that end. The chain joins TRBV2 to TRBJ1-6; the match to TRBD1 covers 7 bases. The ends lost 6 bases at V and 7 bases at J; junction bases unmatched: 6. Germline lookup yields CDR1 SNHLY and CDR2 FYNNEI. This CDR3 spans 14 amino acids. This CDR3 reads CASSEQGENSPLHF. The DNA read from the CDR3 is TGTGCCAGCAGCGAGCAGGGGGAGAATTCACCC.

Note on this clone: The CDR3 goes on 3 residues after the read ends, and that part is filled in from the germline J gene. The rearrangement links TRBV5-1 to TRBJ1-1; possibly TRBD1 for D (5 bases). Per the germline V gene, CDR1 is SGHRS and CDR2 is YFSETQ. This CDR3 region has 13 residues. Trimming shortened V by 3 bases and J by 2 bases, and 8 bases separated the two germline ends. The covered CDR3 bases are TGCGCCAGCAGCTCTGGACAAAACACTGAA. This encodes CASSSGQNTE. The whole CDR3 protein is CASSSGQNTEAFF.

Note on this clone: The read halts 3 residues ahead of the CDR3 end, with the missing end drawn from the germline J gene. The chain recombines TRBV5-1 with TRBJ1-2; 7 bases map to TRBD1. Germline V gene data show CDR1 as SGHRS and CDR2 as YFSETQ. The CDR3 is 14 residues long. V lost 3 bases and J lost 5; bases outside the gene matches: 7. CDR3 DNA (partial): TGCGCCAGCAGCTCCACAGGGGAGGAATATGGC. Protein sequence: CASSSTGEEYG. The whole CDR3 region reads CASSSTGEEYGYTF.

Comments on this clone: The read halts 3 residues ahead of the CDR3 end, with the missing end drawn from the germline J gene. This sequence joins TRBV6-1 and TRBJ1-1, with D unresolved. This CDR3 contains 15 residues. CDR1 MNHNS and CDR2 SASEGT come from the germline V gene. The V end was cut by 4 bases, the J end by 4 bases, with 16 bases between. CDR3 DNA, as far as it was read: TGTGCCAGCAGTGCTGCTCTGGCTGGCAGCACTGAA. Protein product: CASSAALAGSTE. The entire CDR3 sequence reads CASSAALAGSTEAFF.

Worth noting for this clone: The read terminates 3 residues before the CDR3 end, so the remaining end is supplied by the germline J gene. This chain uses TRBV7-9 with TRBJ2-5, with D perhaps TRBD1 (6 bases). The V and J ends lost 5 bases and 5 bases respectively, with 15 bases between them. The CDR3 spans 14 residues. Germline V CDR1 and CDR2: SEHNR, FQNEAQ (reference sequence). This chain's CDR3 is CASSPPWQGETQYF. The sequenced part of the CDR3 DNA is TGTGCCAGCAGCCCCCCCTGGCAGGGGGAGACC.

About this clone itself: From the germline J gene comes the end of the CDR3, since the read stops 3 residues before it. The rearrangement joins TRBV9 to TRBJ2-1; 11 positions match TRBD2. J was trimmed by 5 bases and V by 3 bases; bases with no gene match: 4. The CDR3 has 15 residues. Germline V CDR1 and CDR2: SGDLS, YYNGEE. CDR3 region: CASSATSGAHNEQFF. The CDR3 DNA, read in part, is TGTGCCAGCAGCGCGACTAGCGGGGCTCACAATGAG.

On this clone: The DNA ends 3 residues before the CDR3 does, and the rest of the CDR3 is filled in from the germline J gene. This chain connects TRBV5-1 to TRBJ1-1; D is uncertain. The germline V gene has CDR1 SGHRS and CDR2 YFSETQ. Trimming shortened V by 0 bases and J by 1 base, and 7 bases separated the two germline ends. The CDR3 runs to 14 residues. CDR3 in amino acids: CASSLVQENTEAFF. CDR3 bases read: TGCGCCAGCAGCTTGGTTCAGGAGAACACTGAA. Supplemented by reference TRBV5-1 and TRBJ1-1, the full variable domain reads KAGVTQTPRYLIKTRGQQVTLSCSPISGHRSVSWYQQTPGQGLQFLFEYFSETQRNKGNFPGRFSGRQFSNSRSEMNVSTLELGDSALYLCASSLVQENTEAFFGQGTRLTVV.

As for this clone: The CDR3 end is not reached by the read, which stops 3 residues before it; the germline J gene fills it in. The genes are TRBV20-1 and TRBJ2-1, with TRBD2 matching 16 bases. Trimming at V came to 3 bases and at J to 0 bases, leaving 2 bases not matched to a gene. The CDR3 contains 17 residues. Looked up from germline, CDR1 is DFQATT and CDR2 is SNEGSKA (reference sequence). CDR3 DNA, as far as it was read: TGCAGTGCTAGGGGACTAGCGGGAGGGAGCTCCTACAATGAG. The encoded protein is CSARGLAGGSSYNE. The CDR3 as a whole reads CSARGLAGGSSYNEQFF.

Details on this clone: Coverage ceases 3 residues before the CDR3 finishes, and the germline J gene fills in the end. The genes are TRBV20-1 and TRBJ2-3; TRBD1 is a possible D gene (6 bases). There are 12 residues in the CDR3. Germline V gene lookup returns CDR1 DFQATT and CDR2 SNEGSKA (reference sequence). Trimming shortened V by 7 bases and J by 6 bases, and 14 bases separated the two germline ends. The covered CDR3 bases are TGCAGTGTCAGCTGGGGGCAGGATACG. Residues: CSVSWGQDT. The whole CDR3 protein reads CSVSWGQDTQYF.

CDR3 DNA, as far as it was read: TGCGCCAGCATGCAGGGGTCCAGCACAGATACG. Encoded protein: CASMQGSSTDT. The CDR3 reads in full as CASMQGSSTDTQYF. This chain connects TRBV5-1 to TRBJ2-3; possible D gene TRBD1, 6 bases. Read sequence stops 3 residues before the CDR3 end, and the germline J gene provides the missing end. The germline V and J ends were trimmed by 6 bases and 0 bases, with 11 bases remaining between them. The CDR3 loop spans 14 amino acids. Germline V gives CDR1 SGHRS, CDR2 YFSETQ.

About this clone: The read ends 3 residues shy of where the CDR3 ends; the end is completed using the germline J gene. The rearrangement joins TRBV2 to TRBJ1-1, with a possible D match to TRBD1 (6 bases). CDR1 is SNHLY and CDR2 is FYNNEI in the germline V gene. Trimming took off 6 bases at V and 7 bases at J, with 15 bases between the two ends. This CDR3 is built from 13 residues. The CDR3 DNA, read in part, is TGTGCCAGCAGCCGGGGGGGGGCGGGTGAA. Amino acid sequence: CASSRGGAGE. The full-length CDR3 reads as CASSRGGAGEAFF.

The CDR3 protein is CASSPDSYSNQPQHF. The part of the CDR3 DNA that was read is TGTGCCAGCTCACCGGACAGTTATAGCAATCAGCCC. This rearrangement joins TRBV18 to TRBJ1-5; D perhaps matches TRBD1 (6 bases). The read ends 3 residues shy of where the CDR3 ends; the end is completed using the germline J gene. The CDR3 sequence is 15 residues long. The germline V gene encodes CDR1 KGHSH and CDR2 LQKENI. V shed 3 bases and J shed 0 bases, with 9 bases lying between them.

The CDR3 region is CASRGQGAGNEQFF. The sequenced part of the CDR3 DNA is TGTGCCAGCAGAGGACAGGGGGCAGGCAATGAG. The chain has TRBV2 and TRBJ2-1, with 11 nucleotides matching TRBD1. The read ends 3 residues before the CDR3 terminus; that terminus is restored from the germline J gene. V dropped 6 bases and J dropped 6; count of bases not matched to a gene: 4. Germline CDR1 and CDR2: SNHLY and FYNNEI. The CDR3 has 14 residues. The complete variable domain, with remaining parts taken from reference TRBV2 and TRBJ2-1, reads EPEVTQTPSHQVTQMGQEVILRCVPISNHLYFYWYRQILGQKVEFLVSFYNNEISEKSEIFDDQFSVERPDGSNFTLKIRSTKLEDSAMYFCASRGQGAGNEQFFGPGTRLTVL.

A note on this clone: From the germline J gene comes the end of the CDR3, since the read stops 3 residues before it. The chain carries TRBV7-9 and TRBJ2-7, with D perhaps TRBD2 (5 bases). The CDR3 runs 14 residues. V was cut by 7 bases and J by 3 bases, with 16 bases left in between. CDR1 SEHNR and CDR2 FQNEAQ come from the germline V gene (reference sequence). CDR3 sequence: CASIPGNSLYEQYF. The covered CDR3 bases are TGTGCCAGCATCCCGGGGAACTCCCTCTACGAG. Filled out from reference TRBV7-9 and TRBJ2-7, the complete variable domain reads DTGVSQNPRHKITKRGQNVTFRCDPISEHNRLYWYRQTLGQGPEFLTYFQNEAQLEKSRLLSDRFSAERPKGSFSTLEIQRTEQGDSAMYLCASIPGNSLYEQYFGPGTRLTVT.

According to its frequency, this clone is medium-sized. The missing CDR3 end, 3 residues past where the read stops, is filled in from the germline J gene. V usage is TRBV20-1 and J usage is TRBJ2-4; 10 bases agree with TRBD2. Looked up from germline, CDR1 is DFQATT and CDR2 is SNEGSKA (reference sequence). V trimming: 3 bases; J trimming: 5 bases; junction bases outside the gene matches: 10. CDR3 length: 16 residues. CDR3 DNA, as far as it was read: TGCAGTGCTAGTGACCCGGAGCGGGAGGGGCAAAACATT. Protein sequence: CSASDPEREGQNI. The entire CDR3 protein reads CSASDPEREGQNIQYF.

The CDR3 is CAWNRDLSPLHF. CDR3 DNA, as far as it was read: TGTGCCTGGAACAGGGATCTTTCACCC. The V and J genes are TRBV30 and TRBJ1-6, with a weak D call TRBD1 (6 bases). The CDR3 is cut off 3 residues early in the read; its end comes from the germline J gene. Trimming stripped 4 bases from V and 9 bases from J, with 10 bases between. CDR1 is GTSNPN, CDR2 SVGIG, per germline (reference sequence). The CDR3 sequence is 12 residues long.

Concerning this clone: The observed sequence ends 3 residues before the CDR3 terminus, with the missing tail filled in from the germline J gene. The rearrangement links TRBV5-4 to TRBJ1-1; D may be TRBD1 (5 bases). Trimming took 1 base from V and 6 from J, leaving 10 bases between them. Looked up from germline, CDR1 is SGHNT and CDR2 is YYREEE (reference sequence). The CDR3 length is 13 residues. The DNA read from the CDR3 is TGTGCCAGCAGCTTGCGGGGGAGCTCTGAA. Translated: CASSLRGSSE. The full CDR3 protein reads CASSLRGSSEAFF.

Comments on this clone: Read coverage stops 3 residues before the CDR3 terminus; the germline J gene supplies the remainder. The V call is TRBV20-1, the J call TRBJ1-2, with TRBD1 as a possible D gene (6 bases). V was cut by 3 bases and J by 3 bases, with 11 bases left in between. The CDR3 is 13 amino acids. CDR1 DFQATT and CDR2 SNEGSKA come from the germline V gene (reference sequence). The DNA read from the CDR3 is TGCAGTGCTAGCGGCCAGGGGTACTATGGC. Amino acids: CSASGQGYYG. The full CDR3 protein is CSASGQGYYGYTF.

Note on this clone: The CDR3 goes on 3 residues after the read ends, and that part is filled in from the germline J gene. The gene calls are TRBV20-1 and TRBJ2-3; 9 bases match TRBD2. Germline CDR1 and CDR2: DFQATT and SNEGSKA (reference sequence). This CDR3 comprises 14 residues. V dropped 6 bases and J dropped 4; count of bases not matched to a gene: 8. The CDR3 protein is CSAAGLAIADTQYF. Partial CDR3 DNA: TGCAGTGCCGCCGGACTAGCGATAGCAGATACG.

Points on this clone: The read finishes 3 residues shy of the CDR3 end, and the germline J gene is used to complete it. This chain connects TRBV7-2 to TRBJ1-1; D call uncertain. The CDR3 runs 11 residues. With 4 bases removed from V and 7 bases from J, the gap between germline ends came to 7 bases. Looked up from germline, CDR1 is SGHTA and CDR2 is FQGNSA. CDR3 sequence: CASSSGFEAFF. The sequenced CDR3 bases are TGTGCCAGCAGCTCAGGATTTGAA.

With respect to this clone: The read ends 3 residues before the CDR3 terminus; that terminus is restored from the germline J gene. The rearrangement uses TRBV7-9 and TRBJ2-7, with D maybe TRBD2 (5 bases). Germline V gene data show CDR1 as SEHNR and CDR2 as FQNEAQ (reference sequence). V was shortened by 1 base and J by 2 bases, with 6 bases between the two germline ends. The CDR3 totals 13 residues. The DNA read from the CDR3 is TGTGCCAGCAGCTTAGTGCGGGCCTACGAG. It specifies CASSLVRAYE. From start to end, the CDR3 is CASSLVRAYEQYF.